This T cell receptor (beta chain) is drawn from a study of molecular identifiers for immune sequencing clone quantification. There are many counts of this clonotype. Antigen specificity is unknown. The CDR3 sequence is 14 residues long. Germline-derived CDR1 and CDR2 are SGHKS and YYEKEE (reference sequence). Trimming pared 0 bases from V and 5 bases from J, leaving 9 bases between. Sorting defined naive CD8 T cells as CD8+CD4-CCR7+CD45RA+. Study observations and caveats: For effector cells, clones above 20 RNA copies held over 98% of molecules; for naive cells, under 1%. Molecules of identical TCR sharing a barcode could underestimate highly expanded clone sizes.

Via MiXCR, TCRdb re-called the PCR reads, giving one row per CDR3 protein. Of some 100,000 distinct CDR3 sequences listed, under 20% are singletons. The sequenced sample consisted of naive CD8+ T cells from blood, with Jurkat cell RNA spiked in. The subset denotes: FACS-sorted CD8+CD4-CCR7+CD45RA+ naive T cells. This TCR was recovered from a human donor in good health. Some libraries in this study had Jurkat cell RNA spiked in. V is TRBV5-5 and J is TRBJ2-1; a weak D match, TRBD1 (6 bases). The CDR3 DNA sequence: TGTGCCAGCAGCTTGGGAGCAGGGGACAATGAGCAGTTCTTC. Residues: CASSLGAGDNEQFF.